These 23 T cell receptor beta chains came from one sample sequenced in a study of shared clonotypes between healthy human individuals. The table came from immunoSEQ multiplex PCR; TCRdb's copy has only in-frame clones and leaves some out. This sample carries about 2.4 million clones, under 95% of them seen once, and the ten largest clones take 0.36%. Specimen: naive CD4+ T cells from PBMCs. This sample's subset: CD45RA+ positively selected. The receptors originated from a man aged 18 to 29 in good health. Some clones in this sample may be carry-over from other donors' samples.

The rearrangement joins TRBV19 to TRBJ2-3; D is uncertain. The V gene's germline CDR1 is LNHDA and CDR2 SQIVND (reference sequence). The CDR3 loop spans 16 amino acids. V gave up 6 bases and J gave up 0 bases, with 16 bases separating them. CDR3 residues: CASRFSSSFSTDTQYF. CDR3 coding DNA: TGTGCCAGTAGATTTTCCTCTTCGTTTAGCACAGATACGCAGTATTTT.

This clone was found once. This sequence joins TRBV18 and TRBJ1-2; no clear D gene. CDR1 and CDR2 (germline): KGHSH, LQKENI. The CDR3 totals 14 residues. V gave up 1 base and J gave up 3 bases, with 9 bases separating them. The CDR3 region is CASSPQGLDYGYTF. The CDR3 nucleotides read TGTGCCAGCTCACCACAGGGTTTGGACTATGGCTACACCTTC.

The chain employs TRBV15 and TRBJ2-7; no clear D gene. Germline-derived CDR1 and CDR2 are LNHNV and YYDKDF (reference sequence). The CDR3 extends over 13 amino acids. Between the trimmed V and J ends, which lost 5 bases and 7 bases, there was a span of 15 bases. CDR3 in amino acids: CATSPRSGREQYF. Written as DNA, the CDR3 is TGTGCCACCAGCCCCCGTTCCGGCCGGGAGCAGTACTTC.

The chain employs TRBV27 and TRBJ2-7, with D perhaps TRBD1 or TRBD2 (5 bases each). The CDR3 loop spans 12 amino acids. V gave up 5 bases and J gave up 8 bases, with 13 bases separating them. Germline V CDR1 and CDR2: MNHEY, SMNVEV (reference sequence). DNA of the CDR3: TGTGCCAGCAGTACCCCCTGGGGGAAGCAGTACTTC. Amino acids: CASSTPWGKQYF.

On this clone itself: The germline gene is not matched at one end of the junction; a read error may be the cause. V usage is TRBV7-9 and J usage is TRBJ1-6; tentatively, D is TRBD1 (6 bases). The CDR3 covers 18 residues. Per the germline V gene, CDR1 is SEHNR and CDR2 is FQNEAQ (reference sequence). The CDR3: CASNLDTGFNSYNSPLHF. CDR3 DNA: TGTGCCAGCAACTTAGATACAGGGTTTAACTCCTATAATTCACCCCTCCACTTT.

CDR3 residues: CASSYRSDTQYF. The CDR3, as DNA: TGTGCCAGCAGTTACAGGTCAGATACGCAGTATTTT. The gene calls are TRBV6-6 and TRBJ2-3; no reliable D call. Trimming removed 2 bases at V and 4 bases at J, with 4 bases between. CDR1 and CDR2 (germline): MNHNY, SVGAGI (reference sequence). This CDR3 has 12 residues.

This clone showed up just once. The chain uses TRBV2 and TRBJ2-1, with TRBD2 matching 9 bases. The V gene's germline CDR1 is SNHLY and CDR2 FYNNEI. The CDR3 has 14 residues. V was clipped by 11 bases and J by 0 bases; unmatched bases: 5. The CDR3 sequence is CAGTSGYSYNEQFF. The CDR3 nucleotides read TGTGCCGGCACTAGCGGGTACTCCTACAATGAGCAGTTCTTC.

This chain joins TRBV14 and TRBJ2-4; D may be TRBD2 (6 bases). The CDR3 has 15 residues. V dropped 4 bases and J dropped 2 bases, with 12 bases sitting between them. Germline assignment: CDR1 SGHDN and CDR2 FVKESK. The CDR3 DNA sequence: TGTGCCAGCAGCCGGGCGGGACCGTCCAAAAACATTCAGTACTTC. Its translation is CASSRAGPSKNIQYF.

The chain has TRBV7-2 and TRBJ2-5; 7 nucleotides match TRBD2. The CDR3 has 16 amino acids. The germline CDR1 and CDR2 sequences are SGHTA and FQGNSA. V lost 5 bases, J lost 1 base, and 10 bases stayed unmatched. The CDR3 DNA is TGTGCCAGCAGCAAGTCACTAGCGCACCCCCAAGAGACCCAGTACTTC. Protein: CASSKSLAHPQETQYF. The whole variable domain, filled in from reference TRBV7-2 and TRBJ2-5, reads GAGVSQSPSNKVTEKGKDVELRCDPISGHTALYWYRQSLGQGLEFLIYFQGNSAPDKSGLPSDRFSAERTGGSVSTLTIQRTQQEDSAVYLCASSKSLAHPQETQYFGPGTRLLVL.

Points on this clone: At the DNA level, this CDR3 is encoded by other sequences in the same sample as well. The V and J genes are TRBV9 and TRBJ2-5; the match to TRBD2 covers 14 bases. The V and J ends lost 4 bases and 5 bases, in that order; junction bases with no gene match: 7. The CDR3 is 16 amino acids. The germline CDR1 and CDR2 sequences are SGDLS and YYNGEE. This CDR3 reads CASSPGTSGSGETQYF. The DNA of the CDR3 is TGTGCCAGCAGCCCTGGGACTAGCGGGAGTGGGGAGACCCAGTACTTC.

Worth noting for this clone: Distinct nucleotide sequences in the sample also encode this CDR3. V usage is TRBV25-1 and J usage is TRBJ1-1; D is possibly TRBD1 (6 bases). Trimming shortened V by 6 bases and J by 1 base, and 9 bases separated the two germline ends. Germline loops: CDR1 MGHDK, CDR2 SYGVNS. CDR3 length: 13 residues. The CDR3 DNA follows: TGTGCCAGCAGCCTGACAGGGAACACTGAAGCTTTCTTT. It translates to CASSLTGNTEAFF.

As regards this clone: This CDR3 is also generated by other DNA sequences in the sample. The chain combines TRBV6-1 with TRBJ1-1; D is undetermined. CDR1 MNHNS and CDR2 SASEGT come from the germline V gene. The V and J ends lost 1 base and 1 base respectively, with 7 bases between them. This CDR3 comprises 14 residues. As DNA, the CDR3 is TGTGCCAGCAGTGAAGGTTCAGGGAACACTGAAGCTTTCTTT. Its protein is CASSEGSGNTEAFF.

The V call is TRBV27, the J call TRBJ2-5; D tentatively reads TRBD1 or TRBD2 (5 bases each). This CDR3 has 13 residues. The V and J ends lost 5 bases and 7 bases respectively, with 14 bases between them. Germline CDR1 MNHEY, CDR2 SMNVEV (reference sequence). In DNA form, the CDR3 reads TGTGCCAGCAGTGCCGGGACGTTAGGGACCCAGTACTTC. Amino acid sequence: CASSAGTLGTQYF.

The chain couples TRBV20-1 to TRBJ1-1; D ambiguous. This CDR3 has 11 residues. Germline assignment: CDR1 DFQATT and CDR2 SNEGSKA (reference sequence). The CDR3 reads CTLDGNTEAFF. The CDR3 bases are TGCACTCTCGACGGGAACACTGAAGCTTTCTTT.

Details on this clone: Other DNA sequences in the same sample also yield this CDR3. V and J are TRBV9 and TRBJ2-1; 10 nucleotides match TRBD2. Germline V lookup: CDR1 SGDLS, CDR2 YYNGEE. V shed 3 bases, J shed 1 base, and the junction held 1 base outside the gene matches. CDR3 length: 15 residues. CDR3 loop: CASSATSGSYNEQFF. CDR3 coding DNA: TGTGCCAGCAGCGCGACTAGCGGGTCCTACAATGAGCAGTTCTTC.

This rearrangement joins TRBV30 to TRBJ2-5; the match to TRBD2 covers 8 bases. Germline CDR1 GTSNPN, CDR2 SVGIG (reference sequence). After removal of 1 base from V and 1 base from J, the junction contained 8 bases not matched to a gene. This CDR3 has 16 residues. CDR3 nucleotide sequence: TGTGCCTGGAGTGCCCGGGAGGGGGGGTGCCAAGAGACCCAGTACTTC. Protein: CAWSAREGGCQETQYF.

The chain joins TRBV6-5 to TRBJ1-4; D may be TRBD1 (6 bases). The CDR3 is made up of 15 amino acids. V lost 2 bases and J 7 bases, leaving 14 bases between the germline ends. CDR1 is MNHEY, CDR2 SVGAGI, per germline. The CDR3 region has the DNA TGTGCCAGCAGTTACCAAAGGGGGTCCTTTGAAAAACTGTTTTTT. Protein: CASSYQRGSFEKLFF.

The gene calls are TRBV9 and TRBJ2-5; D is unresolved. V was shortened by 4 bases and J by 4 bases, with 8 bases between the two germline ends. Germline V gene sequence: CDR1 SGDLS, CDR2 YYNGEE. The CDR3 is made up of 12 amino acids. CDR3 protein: CASSSSRETQYF. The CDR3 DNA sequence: TGTGCCAGCAGCTCCTCCCGAGAGACCCAGTACTTC. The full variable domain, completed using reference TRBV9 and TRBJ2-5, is DSGVTQTPKHLITATGQRVTLRCSPRSGDLSVYWYQQSLDQGLQFLIQYYNGEERAKGNILERFSAQQFPDLHSELNLSSLELGDSALYFCASSSSRETQYFGPGTRLLVL.

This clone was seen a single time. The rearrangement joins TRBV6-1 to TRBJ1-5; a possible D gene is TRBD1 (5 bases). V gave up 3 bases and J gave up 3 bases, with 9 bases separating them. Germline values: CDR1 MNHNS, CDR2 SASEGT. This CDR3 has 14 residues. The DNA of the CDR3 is TGTGCCAGCAGTGAGAGGGGACCCAATCAGCCCCAGCATTTT. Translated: CASSERGPNQPQHF.

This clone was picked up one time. Here the CDR3 reads CASSDPRLAGGETQYF. The CDR3 nucleotides are TGTGCCAGCAGTGACCCTCGACTAGCGGGGGGGGAGACCCAGTACTTC. The chain has TRBV25-1 and TRBJ2-5, with TRBD2 matching 14 bases. After removal of 3 bases from V and 5 bases from J, the junction contained 5 bases not matched to a gene. The CDR3 consists of 16 residues. In germline, CDR1 is MGHDK, CDR2 SYGVNS.

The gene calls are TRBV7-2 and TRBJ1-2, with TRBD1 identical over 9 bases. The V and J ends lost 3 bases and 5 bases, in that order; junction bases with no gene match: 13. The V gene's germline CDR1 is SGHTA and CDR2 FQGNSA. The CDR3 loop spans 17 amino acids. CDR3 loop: CASSFFPAGQGKYGYTF. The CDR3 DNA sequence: TGTGCCAGCAGCTTTTTCCCCGCAGGACAGGGGAAGTATGGCTACACCTTC. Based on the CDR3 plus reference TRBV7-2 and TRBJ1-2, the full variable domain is GAGVSQSPSNKVTEKGKDVELRCDPISGHTALYWYRQSLGQGLEFLIYFQGNSAPDKSGLPSDRFSAERTGGSVSTLTIQRTQQEDSAVYLCASSFFPAGQGKYGYTFGSGTRLTVV.

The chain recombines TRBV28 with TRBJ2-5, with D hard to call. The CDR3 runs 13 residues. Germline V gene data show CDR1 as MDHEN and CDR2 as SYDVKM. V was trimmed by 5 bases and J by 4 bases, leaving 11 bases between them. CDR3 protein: CASSDLGSETQYF. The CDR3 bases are TGTGCCAGCAGTGACCTGGGGTCAGAGACCCAGTACTTC.

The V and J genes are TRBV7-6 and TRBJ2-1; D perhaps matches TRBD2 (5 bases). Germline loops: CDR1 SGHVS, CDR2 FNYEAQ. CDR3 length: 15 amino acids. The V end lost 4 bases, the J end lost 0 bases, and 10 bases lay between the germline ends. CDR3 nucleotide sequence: TGTGCCAGCAGCTGGAGCGGTCGCTCCTACAATGAGCAGTTCTTC. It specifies CASSWSGRSYNEQFF.